This T cell receptor (beta chain) was obtained from a study of radiation and T cells in renal cell carcinoma. Study-wide results and limits: In blood, top tumor clones expanded by 2 weeks, shrinking by 4. No pretreatment tumor biopsies were available for baseline clonotypes.

Time point here: blood 4 weeks post-SBRT, at nephrectomy. Treatment here: 15 Gy SBRT to primary tumor, nephrectomy 4 weeks later. Nephrectomy followed 15 Gy stereotactic body radiation by 4 weeks. After SBRT, blood was collected at 2 and 4 weeks, plus baseline. Assay used: immunoSEQ multiplex PCR; TCRdb lists only in-frame clones, some missing. The sample lists some 43,000 clones, around four fifths seen once, with 25% to 30% in the top ten. With 5 bases clipped from V and 6 bases from J, the junction kept 5 bases outside the gene matches. The CDR3 totals 13 residues. Germline V gene lookup returns CDR1 MNHEY and CDR2 SVGAGI. A note on this clone: The antigen is unknown.

The V gene is TRBV6-5, the J gene TRBJ1-1; TRBD1 agrees at 8 bases. The origin of this receptor is an older woman with renal cell carcinoma. Sequenced material: blood, taken from a patient whose treatment included radiotherapy and nephrectomy. The CDR3 DNA sequence: TGTGCCAGCAGTCGACAGGGGTCCCCTGAAGCTTTCTTT. It translates to CASSRQGSPEAFF.